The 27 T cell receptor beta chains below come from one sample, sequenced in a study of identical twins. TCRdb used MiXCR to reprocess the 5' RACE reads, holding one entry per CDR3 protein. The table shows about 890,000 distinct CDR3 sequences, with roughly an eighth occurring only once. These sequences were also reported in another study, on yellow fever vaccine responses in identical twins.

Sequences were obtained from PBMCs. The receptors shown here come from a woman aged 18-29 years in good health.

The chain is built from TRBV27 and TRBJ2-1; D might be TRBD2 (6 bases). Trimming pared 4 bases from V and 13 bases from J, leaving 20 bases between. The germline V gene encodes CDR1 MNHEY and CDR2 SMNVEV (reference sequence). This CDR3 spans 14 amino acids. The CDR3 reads CASSSGLTSPDQFF. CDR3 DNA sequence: TGTGCCAGCAGTTCAGGACTCACTAGCCCCGACCAGTTCTTC.

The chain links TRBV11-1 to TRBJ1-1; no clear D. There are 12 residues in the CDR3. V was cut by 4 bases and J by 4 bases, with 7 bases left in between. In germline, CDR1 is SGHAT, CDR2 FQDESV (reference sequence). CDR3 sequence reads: CASSSMSTEAFF. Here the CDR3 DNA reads TGTGCCAGCAGCTCAATGAGCACTGAAGCTTTCTTT.

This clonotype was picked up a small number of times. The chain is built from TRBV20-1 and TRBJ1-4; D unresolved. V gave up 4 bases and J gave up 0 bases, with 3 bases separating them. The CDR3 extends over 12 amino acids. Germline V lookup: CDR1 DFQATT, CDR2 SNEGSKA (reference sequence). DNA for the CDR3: TGCAGTGCTATTGCAACTAATGAAAAACTGTTTTTT. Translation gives CSAIATNEKLFF.

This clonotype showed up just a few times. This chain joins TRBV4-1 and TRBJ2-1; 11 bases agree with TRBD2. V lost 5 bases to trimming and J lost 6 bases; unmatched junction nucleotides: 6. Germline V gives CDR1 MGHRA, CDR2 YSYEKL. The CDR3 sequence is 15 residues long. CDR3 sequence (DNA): TGCGCCAGCAGCTCCGGGACTAGCGGAGCCAATGAGCAGTTCTTC. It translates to CASSSGTSGANEQFF.

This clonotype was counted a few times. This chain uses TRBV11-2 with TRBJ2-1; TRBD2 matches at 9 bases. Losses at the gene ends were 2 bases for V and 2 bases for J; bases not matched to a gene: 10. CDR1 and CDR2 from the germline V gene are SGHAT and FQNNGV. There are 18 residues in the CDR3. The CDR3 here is CASSLWDSGGMTYNEQFF. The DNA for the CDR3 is TGTGCCAGCAGCTTATGGGATAGCGGGGGTATGACCTACAATGAGCAGTTCTTC.

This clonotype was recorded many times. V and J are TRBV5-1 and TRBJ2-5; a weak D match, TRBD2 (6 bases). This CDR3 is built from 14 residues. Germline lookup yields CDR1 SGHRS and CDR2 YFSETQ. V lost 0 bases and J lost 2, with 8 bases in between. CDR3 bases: TGCGCCAGCAGCTTGGGACTAGTTCAAGAGACCCAGTACTTC. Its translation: CASSLGLVQETQYF.

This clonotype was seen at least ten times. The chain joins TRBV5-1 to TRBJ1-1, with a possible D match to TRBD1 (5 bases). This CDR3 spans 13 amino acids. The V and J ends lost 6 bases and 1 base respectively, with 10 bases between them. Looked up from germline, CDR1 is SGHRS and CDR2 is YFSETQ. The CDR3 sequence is CASKRGPNTEAFF. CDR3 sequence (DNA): TGCGCCAGCAAACGGGGCCCGAACACTGAAGCTTTCTTT.

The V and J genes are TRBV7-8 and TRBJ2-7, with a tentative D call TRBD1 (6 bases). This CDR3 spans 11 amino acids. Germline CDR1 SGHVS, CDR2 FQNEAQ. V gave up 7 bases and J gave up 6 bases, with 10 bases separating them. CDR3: CASTSGVEQYF. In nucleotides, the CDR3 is TGTGCCAGCACGTCAGGGGTCGAGCAGTACTTC.

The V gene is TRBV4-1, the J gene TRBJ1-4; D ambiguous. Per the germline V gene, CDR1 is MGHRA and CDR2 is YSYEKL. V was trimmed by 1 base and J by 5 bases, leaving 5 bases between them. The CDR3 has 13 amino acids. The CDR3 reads CASSQVLNEKLFF. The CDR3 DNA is TGCGCCAGCAGCCAAGTTCTGAATGAAAAACTGTTTTTT.

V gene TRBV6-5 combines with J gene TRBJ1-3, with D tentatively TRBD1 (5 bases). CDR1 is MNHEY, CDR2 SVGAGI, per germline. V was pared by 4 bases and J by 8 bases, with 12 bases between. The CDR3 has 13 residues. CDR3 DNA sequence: TGTGCCAGCAGTTTAGGGGACTCGGACACCATATATTTT. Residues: CASSLGDSDTIYF.

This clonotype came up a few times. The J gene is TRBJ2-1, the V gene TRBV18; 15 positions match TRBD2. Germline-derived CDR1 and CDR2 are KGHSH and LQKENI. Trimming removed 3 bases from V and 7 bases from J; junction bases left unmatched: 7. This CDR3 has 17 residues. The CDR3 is CASSPGTSGGPRNEQFF. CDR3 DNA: TGTGCCAGCTCACCCGGGACTAGCGGGGGGCCAAGGAATGAGCAGTTCTTC.

The CDR3 sequence is CSARDGGEATDTQYF. DNA for the CDR3: TGCAGTGCTAGAGATGGTGGGGAAGCCACAGATACGCAGTATTTT. The chain combines TRBV20-1 with TRBJ2-3; unclear D gene. Germline CDR1 DFQATT, CDR2 SNEGSKA (reference sequence). V was pared by 0 bases and J by 2 bases, with 12 bases between. CDR3 length: 15 residues.

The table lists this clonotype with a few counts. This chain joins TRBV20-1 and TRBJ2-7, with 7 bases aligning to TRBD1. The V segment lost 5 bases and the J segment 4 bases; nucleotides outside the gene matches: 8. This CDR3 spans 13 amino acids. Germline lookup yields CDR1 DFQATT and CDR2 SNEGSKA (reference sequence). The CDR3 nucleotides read TGCAGTGCTGTAACCGGGACAGATTACGAGCAGTACGTC. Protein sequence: CSAVTGTDYEQYV.

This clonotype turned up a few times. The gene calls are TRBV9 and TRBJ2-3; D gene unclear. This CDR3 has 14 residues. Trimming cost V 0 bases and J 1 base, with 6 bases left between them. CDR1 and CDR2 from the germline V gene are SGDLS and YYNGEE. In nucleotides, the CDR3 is TGTGCCAGCAGCGTAGAACCTGGCACAGATACGCAGTATTTT. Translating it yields CASSVEPGTDTQYF.

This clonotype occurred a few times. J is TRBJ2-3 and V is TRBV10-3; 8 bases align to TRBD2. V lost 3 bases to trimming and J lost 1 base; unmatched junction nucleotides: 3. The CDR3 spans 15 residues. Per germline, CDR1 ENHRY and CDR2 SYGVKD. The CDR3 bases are TGTGCCATCAGTGACCCGACTAGCGGCACAGATACGCAGTATTTT. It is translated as CAISDPTSGTDTQYF.

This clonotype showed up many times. The CDR3 region has the DNA TGTGCCAGCAGTAACCGGGACAACTCTAACTATGGCTACACCTTC. This gives the protein CASSNRDNSNYGYTF. The V and J genes are TRBV12-3 or TRBV12-4 and TRBJ1-2; D perhaps matches TRBD1 (6 bases). V was pared by 5 bases and J by 0 bases, with 13 bases between. CDR3 length: 15 amino acids.

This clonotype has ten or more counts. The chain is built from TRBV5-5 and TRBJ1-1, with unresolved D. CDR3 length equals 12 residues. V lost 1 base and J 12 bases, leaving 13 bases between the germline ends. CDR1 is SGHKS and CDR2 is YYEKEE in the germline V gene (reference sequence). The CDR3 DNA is TGTGCCAGCAGCTTGTACGGATTAGGGACTTTCTTT. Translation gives CASSLYGLGTFF.

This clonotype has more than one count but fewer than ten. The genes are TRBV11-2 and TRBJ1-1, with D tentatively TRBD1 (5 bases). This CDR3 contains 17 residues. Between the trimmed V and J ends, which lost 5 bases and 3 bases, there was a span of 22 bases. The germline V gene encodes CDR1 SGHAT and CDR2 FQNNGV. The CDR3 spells CASSPYLPQGKDTEAFF. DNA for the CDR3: TGTGCCAGCAGCCCTTATCTCCCCCAGGGAAAAGACACTGAAGCTTTCTTT.

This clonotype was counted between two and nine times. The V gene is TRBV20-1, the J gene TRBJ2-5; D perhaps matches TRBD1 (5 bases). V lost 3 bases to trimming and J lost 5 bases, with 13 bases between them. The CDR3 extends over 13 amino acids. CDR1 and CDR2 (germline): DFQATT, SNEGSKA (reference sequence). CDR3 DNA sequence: TGCAGTGCTAGGCCAACAGGCAAGGAGACCCAGTACTTC. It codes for CSARPTGKETQYF.

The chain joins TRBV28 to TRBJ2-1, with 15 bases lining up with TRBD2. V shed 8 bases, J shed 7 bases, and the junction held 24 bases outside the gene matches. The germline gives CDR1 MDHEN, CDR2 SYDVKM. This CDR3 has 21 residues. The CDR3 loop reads CASGPVRFRVQGTSGRNEQFF. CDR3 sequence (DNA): TGTGCCAGCGGCCCGGTGCGGTTCCGCGTGCAAGGGACTAGCGGGAGGAATGAGCAGTTCTTC.

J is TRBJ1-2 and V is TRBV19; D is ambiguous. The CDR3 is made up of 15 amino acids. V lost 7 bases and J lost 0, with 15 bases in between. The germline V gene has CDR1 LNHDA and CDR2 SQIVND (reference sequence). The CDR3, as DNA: TGTGCCAGTAACCGCGAGGGATACCCTAACTATGGCTACACCTTC. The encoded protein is CASNREGYPNYGYTF.

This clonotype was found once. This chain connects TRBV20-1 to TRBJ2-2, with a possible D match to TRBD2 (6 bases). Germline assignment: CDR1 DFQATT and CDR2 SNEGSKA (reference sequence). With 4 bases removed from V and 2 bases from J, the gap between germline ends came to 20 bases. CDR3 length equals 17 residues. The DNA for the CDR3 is TGCAGTGCTACCTCCTTAGAGGCTAGCGTCAACACCGGGGAGCTGTTTTTT. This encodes CSATSLEASVNTGELFF.

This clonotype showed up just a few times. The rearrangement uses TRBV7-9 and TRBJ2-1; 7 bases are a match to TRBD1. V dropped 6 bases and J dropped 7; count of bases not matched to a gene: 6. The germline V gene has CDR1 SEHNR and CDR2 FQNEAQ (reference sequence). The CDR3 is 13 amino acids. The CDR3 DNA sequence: TGTGCCAGCAGAACAACAGGGGAGAATGAGCAGTTCTTC. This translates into CASRTTGENEQFF. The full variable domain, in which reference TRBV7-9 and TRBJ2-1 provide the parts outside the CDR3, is DTGVSQNPRHKITKRGQNVTFRCDPISEHNRLYWYRQTLGQGPEFLTYFQNEAQLEKSRLLSDRFSAERPKGSFSTLEIQRTEQGDSAMYLCASRTTGENEQFFGPGTRLTVL.

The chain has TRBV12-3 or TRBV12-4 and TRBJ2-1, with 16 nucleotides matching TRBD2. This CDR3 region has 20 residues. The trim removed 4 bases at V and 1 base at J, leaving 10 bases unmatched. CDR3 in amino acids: CASSSSPGLAGGKSYNEQFF. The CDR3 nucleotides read TGTGCCAGCAGTTCCTCCCCGGGACTAGCGGGGGGGAAGTCCTACAATGAGCAGTTCTTC.

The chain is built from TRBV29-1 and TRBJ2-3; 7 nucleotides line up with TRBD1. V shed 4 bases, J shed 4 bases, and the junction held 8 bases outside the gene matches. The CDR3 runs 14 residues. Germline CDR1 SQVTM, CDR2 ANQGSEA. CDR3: CSVGQGRGPDTQYF. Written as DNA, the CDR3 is TGCAGCGTTGGACAGGGACGAGGACCAGATACGCAGTATTTT.

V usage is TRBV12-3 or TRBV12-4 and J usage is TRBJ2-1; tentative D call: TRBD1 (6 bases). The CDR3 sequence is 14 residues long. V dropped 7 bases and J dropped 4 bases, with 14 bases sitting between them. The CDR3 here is CASNPLDSYNEQFF. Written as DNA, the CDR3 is TGTGCCAGCAACCCCCTGGACAGTTACAATGAGCAGTTCTTC.

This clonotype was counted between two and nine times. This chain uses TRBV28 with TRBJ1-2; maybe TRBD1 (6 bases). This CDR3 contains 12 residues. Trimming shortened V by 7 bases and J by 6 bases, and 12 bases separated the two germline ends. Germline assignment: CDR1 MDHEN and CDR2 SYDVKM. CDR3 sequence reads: CASTHRVDGYTF. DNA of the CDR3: TGTGCCAGCACCCACAGGGTGGATGGCTACACCTTC.